This TCR beta chain was captured in a study of T-cell reconstitution after alpha-beta-depleted transplantation in children. As for this clonotype: Its target is unknown.

This CDR3 has 18 residues. Germline lookup yields CDR1 MNHEY and CDR2 SVGEGT. With 4 bases removed from V and 5 bases from J, the gap between germline ends came to 23 bases. For TCRbeta, the library was prepared with unique molecular identifiers. TCRdb reprocessed the PCR reads via MiXCR and lists one record per CDR3 protein. The sample records tens of thousands of distinct CDR3 sequences, around 6.6% being singletons. Study-wide findings and caveats: In patients about two months after transplant, alpha-beta T cells reportedly arose from several hundred expanded graft clones. Among T cells one year after transplant, newly produced cells accounted for most counts and diversity. Several patients had high TCRbeta diversity at day 60; it came from surviving recipient T cells and thymic progenitors.

The sequence was collected from a child less than two years old who had a stem cell transplant for acute myeloid leukemia, so the T cells may come from the graft donor. The source material was peripheral blood, sampled 60 days after TCRalphabeta/CD19-depleted stem cell transplant. The chain joins TRBV6-2 or TRBV6-3 to TRBJ1-4; D is unresolved. The CDR3 loop reads CASSLPDKQLRPNEKLFF. As DNA, the CDR3 is TGTGCCAGCAGTTTACCAGACAAACAGCTAAGGCCGAATGAAAAACTGTTTTTT.